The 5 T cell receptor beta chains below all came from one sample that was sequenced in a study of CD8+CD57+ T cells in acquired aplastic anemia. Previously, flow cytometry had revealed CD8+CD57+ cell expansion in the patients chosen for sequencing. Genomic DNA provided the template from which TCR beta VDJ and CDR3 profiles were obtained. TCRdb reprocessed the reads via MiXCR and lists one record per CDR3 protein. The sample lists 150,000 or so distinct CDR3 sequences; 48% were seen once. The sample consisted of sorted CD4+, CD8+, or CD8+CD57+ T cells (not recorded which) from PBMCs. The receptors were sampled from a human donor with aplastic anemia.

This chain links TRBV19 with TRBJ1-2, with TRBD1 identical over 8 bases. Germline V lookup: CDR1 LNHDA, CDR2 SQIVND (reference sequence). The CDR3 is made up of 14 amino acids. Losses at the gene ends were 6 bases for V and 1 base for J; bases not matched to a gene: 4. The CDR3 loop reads CASRDRVFNYGYTF. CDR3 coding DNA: TGTGCCAGTAGGGACAGGGTCTTTAACTATGGCTACACCTTC.

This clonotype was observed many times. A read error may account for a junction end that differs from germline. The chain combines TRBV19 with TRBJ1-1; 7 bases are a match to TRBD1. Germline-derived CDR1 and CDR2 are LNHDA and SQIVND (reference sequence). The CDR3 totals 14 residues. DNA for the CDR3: TGTGCCAGTAGGATCAGGGGGGCGAACGCTGAAGCTTTCTTT. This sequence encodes CASRIRGANAEAFF.

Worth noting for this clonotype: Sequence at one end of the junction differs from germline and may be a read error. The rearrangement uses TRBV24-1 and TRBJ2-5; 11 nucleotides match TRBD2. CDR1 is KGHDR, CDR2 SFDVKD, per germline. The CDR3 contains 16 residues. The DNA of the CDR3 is TGTGCCAGCAGTGAAGCGCCTCTAGCGGGAGGAGAGACCCAGTACTTC. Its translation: CASSEAPLAGGETQYF.

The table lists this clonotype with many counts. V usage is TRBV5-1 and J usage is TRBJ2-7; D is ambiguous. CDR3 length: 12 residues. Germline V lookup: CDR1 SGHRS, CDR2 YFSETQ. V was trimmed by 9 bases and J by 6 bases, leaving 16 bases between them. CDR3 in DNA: TGCGCCACCTACCCCGCCAGGACCGAGCAGTACTTC. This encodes CATYPARTEQYF.

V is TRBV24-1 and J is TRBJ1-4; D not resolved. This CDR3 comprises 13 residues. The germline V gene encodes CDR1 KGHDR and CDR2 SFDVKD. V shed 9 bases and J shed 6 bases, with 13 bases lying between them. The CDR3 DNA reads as TGTGCCACCTGGAAATGGTTTTATGAAAAACTGTTTTTT. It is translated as CATWKWFYEKLFF.